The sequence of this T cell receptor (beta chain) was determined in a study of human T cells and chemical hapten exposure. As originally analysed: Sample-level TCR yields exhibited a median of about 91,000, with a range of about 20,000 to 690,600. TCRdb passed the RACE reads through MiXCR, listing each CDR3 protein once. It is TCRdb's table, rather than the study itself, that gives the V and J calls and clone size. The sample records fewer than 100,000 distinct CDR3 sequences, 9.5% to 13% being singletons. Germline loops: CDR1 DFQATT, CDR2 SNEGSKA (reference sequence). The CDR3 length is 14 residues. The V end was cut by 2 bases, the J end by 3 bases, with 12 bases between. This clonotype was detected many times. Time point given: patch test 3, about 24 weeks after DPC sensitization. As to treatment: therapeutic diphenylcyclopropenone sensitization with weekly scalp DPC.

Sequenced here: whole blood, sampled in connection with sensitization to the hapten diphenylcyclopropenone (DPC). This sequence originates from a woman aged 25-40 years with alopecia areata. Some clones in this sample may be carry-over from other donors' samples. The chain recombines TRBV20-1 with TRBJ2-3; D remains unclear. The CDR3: CSARYPTVTDTQYF. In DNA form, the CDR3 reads TGCAGTGCTAGATACCCAACGGTAACAGATACGCAGTATTTT.